This TCR beta chain appears in the sequencing data of a study of blood T cell repertoires in COVID-19. V was trimmed by 5 bases and J by 4 bases, leaving 14 bases between them. The CDR3 covers 14 residues. CDR1 is SNHLY, CDR2 FYNNEI, per germline. In the study's own analysis: The authors estimated nucleated cell counts from reference gene primer amplification. Repertoires were generated with immunoSEQ multiplex PCR, while TCRdb's copy carries only in-frame clones and drops some. The DNA was the basis for D and trimming; V, J and clone size are from that table. The profile shows a few hundred thousand clones, about 90% of them singletons.

The receptor was isolated from a woman in her twenties or thirties who had recovered from COVID-19. The rearrangement links TRBV2 to TRBJ1-2; perhaps TRBD1 as D (5 bases). Specimen: PBMCs or T cells enriched from blood (not recorded which). This CDR3 is CASSSSTATYGYTF. Written as DNA, the CDR3 is TGTGCCAGCAGTTCCTCGACAGCCACCTATGGCTACACCTTC. Drawing the rest from reference TRBV2 and TRBJ1-2, the complete variable domain is EPEVTQTPSHQVTQMGQEVILRCVPISNHLYFYWYRQILGQKVEFLVSFYNNEISEKSEIFDDQFSVERPDGSNFTLKIRSTKLEDSAMYFCASSSSTATYGYTFGSGTRLTVV.